This T cell receptor beta chain was profiled in a study of radiotherapy plus CTLA-4 blockade in lung cancer. Overall study: An objective response was seen in around 19% of patients, and disease control in less than 40%.

Study conclusions and caveats: In blood, early T cell clone dynamics reportedly predicted response best, together with interferon-beta.

This table comes from immunoSEQ multiplex PCR, and its TCRdb copy is limited to in-frame clones, with some not included. This table has under 95,000 clones, 60% to 85% appearing once. Comment on this clone: Its antigen remains unidentified.

CDR1 is SNHLY and CDR2 is FYNNEI in the germline V gene. CDR3 length: 13 amino acids. The V and J ends lost 11 bases and 4 bases, in that order; junction bases with no gene match: 9. This chain uses TRBV2 with TRBJ1-1; 8 bases align to TRBD1. The specimen was peripheral blood, collected from a patient treated with radiotherapy plus ipilimumab. The clonotype originates from a human donor with non-small cell lung cancer whose response to radiotherapy plus ipilimumab could not be evaluated. Some clones in this sample may be carry-over from other donors' samples. This chain's CDR3 is CASLGQGSTEAFF. The CDR3 DNA follows: TGTGCCTCTCTCGGACAGGGAAGCACTGAAGCTTTCTTT. The full variable domain, rest sourced from reference TRBV2 and TRBJ1-1, is EPEVTQTPSHQVTQMGQEVILRCVPISNHLYFYWYRQILGQKVEFLVSFYNNEISEKSEIFDDQFSVERPDGSNFTLKIRSTKLEDSAMYFCASLGQGSTEAFFGQGTRLTVV.